This T cell receptor beta chain was identified during a study of STAT5B mutations in CD4+ large granular lymphocyte leukemia. Findings of the study overall: Compared with healthy controls (2/35), patient top clones favored TRBV06 (8/27).

The method was immunoSEQ multiplex PCR; TCRdb's version includes in-frame clones alone and lacks a portion of them. Among approximately 30,000 clones, 65% to 85% were seen once, and the ten largest hold 2.1%. The trim removed 4 bases at V and 7 bases at J, leaving 11 bases unmatched. The CDR3 has 16 residues. CDR1 and CDR2 from the germline V gene are SGHRS and YFSETQ. Regarding this clone: As yet, its antigen is unknown.

Sequences were obtained from CD4+ T cells from blood buffy coats. The receptor comes from a human donor in good health. The genes are TRBV5-1 and TRBJ2-1; 10 bases match TRBD2. The CDR3 loop is CASSVLEASGGNEQFF. CDR3 bases: TGCGCCAGCAGCGTCCTAGAGGCTAGCGGGGGTAATGAGCAGTTCTTC.